These T cell receptor beta chains were read from a single sample in a study of blood T cell repertoires in COVID-19. Some clones are missing from TCRdb's copy, which holds only in-frame ones; the method was immunoSEQ multiplex PCR. The sample holds 25,000 to 30,000 clones, 90% seen once. Sequencing used peripheral blood. The receptors derive from a human donor in a cohort sampled during active COVID-19. The CDR3 runs from the conserved cysteine through the conserved F or W. The order of the fields is D gene, V gene, clone size, J gene, CDR3 protein, CDR3 DNA. D genes are given only for firm matches. A row's size may be missing; if present it is once, few, many or a size class.

NA	TRBV5-1	NA	TRBJ2-3	CASSSDGGTDTQYF	TGCGCCAGCAGCTCCGACGGGGGCACAGATACGCAGTATTTT
TRBD2	TRBV3-1/TRBV3-2	NA	TRBJ2-3	CASSQRRASGGATDTQYF	TGTGCCAGCAGCCAAAGGAGGGCTAGCGGGGGGGCTACAGATACGCAGTATTTT
NA	TRBV5-1	few	TRBJ2-7	CASSLRSTYEQYF	TGCGCCAGCAGCTTACGGTCTACCTACGAGCAGTACTTC
TRBD2	TRBV9	NA	TRBJ2-1	CASSPSVGLAGYNEQFF	TGTGCCAGCAGCCCATCAGTCGGGCTAGCGGGATACAATGAGCAGTTCTTC
NA	TRBV6-4	NA	TRBJ1-2	CASRESGLTDYGYTF	TGTGCCAGCAGAGAATCAGGGCTTACTGACTATGGCTACACCTTC
NA	TRBV2	few	TRBJ2-2	CASSDKLVFTGELFF	TGTGCCAGCAGTGATAAACTAGTTTTCACCGGGGAGCTGTTTTTT
NA	TRBV16	NA	TRBJ1-2	CASSQNTVRGYTF	TGTGCCAGCAGCCAGAATACCGTTCGGGGCTACACCTTC
TRBD1	TRBV5-4	NA	TRBJ2-2	CASSFGDRKNTGELFF	TGTGCCAGCAGCTTTGGGGACAGGAAAAACACCGGGGAGCTGTTTTTT
TRBD2	TRBV3-1/TRBV3-2	NA	TRBJ2-3	CASSRELAGDRDTQYF	TGTGCCAGCAGCCGGGAACTAGCGGGGGACAGAGATACGCAGTATTTT
NA	TRBV24-1	NA	TRBJ1-4	CATSAEVTQGVEKLFF	TGTGCCACCAGTGCCGAGGTTACACAGGGTGTAGAAAAACTGTTTTTT
NA	TRBV19	NA	TRBJ1-5	CASSIAGQPQHF	TGTGCCAGTAGTATCGCGGGCCAGCCCCAGCATTTT